The next 16 T cell receptor beta chains were all read from a single sample in a study of CD8 T cells in Susac syndrome. Reverse transcription of about 0.5 to 1 ug RNA was carried out with random hexamers. One entry per CDR3 protein results from TCRdb running MiXCR on the immunoSEQ multiplex PCR reads. The sample has hundreds of thousands of distinct CDR3 sequences, 85% seen once. The sequenced sample was CD8+ T cells from PBMCs. The source is a human donor with multiple sclerosis.

The J gene is TRBJ1-1, the V gene TRBV4-3; D possibly corresponds to TRBD1 (5 bases). V dropped 0 bases and J dropped 11 bases, with 13 bases sitting between them. Germline V lookup: CDR1 LGHNA, CDR2 YSLEER. This CDR3 has 13 residues. CDR3 coding DNA: TGCGCCAGCAGCCAAGACCTGGCAGGGTACGCTTTCTTT. Residues: CASSQDLAGYAFF.

The rearrangement uses TRBV11-2 and TRBJ2-2; unclear D gene. The germline V gene has CDR1 SGHAT and CDR2 FQNNGV. Trimming stripped 1 base from V and 3 bases from J, with 9 bases between. This CDR3 comprises 15 residues. The CDR3 loop is CASSLVGFYTGELFF. CDR3 coding DNA: TGTGCCAGCAGCTTAGTCGGCTTTTACACCGGGGAGCTGTTTTTT.

This chain links TRBV18 with TRBJ2-1; D perhaps matches TRBD1 (6 bases). The CDR3 is 15 residues long. V was clipped by 2 bases and J by 2 bases, with 10 bases between them. Germline loops: CDR1 KGHSH, CDR2 LQKENI. DNA for the CDR3: TGTGCCAGCTCACCAGCAGGGGACCCCTACAATGAGCAGTTCTTC. This encodes CASSPAGDPYNEQFF. Drawing the rest from reference TRBV18 and TRBJ2-1, the complete variable domain is NAGVMQNPRHLVRRRGQEARLRCSPMKGHSHVYWYRQLPEEGLKFMVYLQKENIIDESGMPKERFSAEFPKEGPSILRIQQVVRGDSAAYFCASSPAGDPYNEQFFGPGTRLTVL.

The genes are TRBV2 and TRBJ2-1; no reliable D call. Trimming cost V 8 bases and J 4 bases, with 12 bases left between them. The CDR3 has 13 residues. The V gene's germline CDR1 is SNHLY and CDR2 FYNNEI. This chain's CDR3 is CASPGPVYNEQFF. The CDR3 coding sequence is TGTGCCAGCCCAGGACCAGTATACAATGAGCAGTTCTTC.

The chain has TRBV10-3 and TRBJ1-1; D unclear. This CDR3 is 16 amino acids long. V was clipped by 2 bases and J by 4 bases, with 17 bases between them. Germline-derived CDR1 and CDR2 are ENHRY and SYGVKD. This CDR3 reads CAISEPDAGGFTEAFF. CDR3 nucleotides: TGTGCCATCAGTGAGCCGGACGCCGGCGGGTTCACTGAAGCTTTCTTT.

This clonotype was detected a few times. CDR3 amino acids: CASSPRLTGKETQYF. Here the CDR3 DNA reads TGTGCCAGCAGTCCTCGCCTTACAGGGAAGGAGACCCAGTACTTC. The rearrangement links TRBV6-1 to TRBJ2-5, with D maybe TRBD1 (6 bases). The V gene's germline CDR1 is MNHNS and CDR2 SASEGT. The V end was cut by 5 bases, the J end by 5 bases, with 18 bases between. The CDR3 is 15 amino acids.

This chain uses TRBV7-9 with TRBJ1-5; no reliable D call. V shed 5 bases and J shed 1 base, with 9 bases lying between them. CDR3 length equals 14 residues. The germline CDR1 and CDR2 sequences are SEHNR and FQNEAQ (reference sequence). DNA for the CDR3: TGTGCCAGCAGCACTCCCCGGAGCAATCAGCCCCAGCATTTT. This encodes CASSTPRSNQPQHF.

This clonotype showed up just a few times. The genes are TRBV6-1 and TRBJ2-2, with 11 bases identical to TRBD2. The trim removed 5 bases at V and 5 bases at J, leaving 7 bases unmatched. Germline V lookup: CDR1 MNHNS, CDR2 SASEGT. This CDR3 has 16 residues. The CDR3 DNA sequence: TGTGCCAGCAGTCCTACTAGCGGGAGTAGGACCGGGGAGCTGTTTTTT. Translated: CASSPTSGSRTGELFF.

V is TRBV9 and J is TRBJ2-1; 8 bases agree with TRBD2. J was trimmed by 2 bases and V by 0 bases; bases with no gene match: 1. The germline gives CDR1 SGDLS, CDR2 YYNGEE. This CDR3 is built from 15 residues. The CDR3 nucleotides are TGTGCCAGCAGCGTAGCGGGAGGGCCCTACAATGAGCAGTTCTTC. It encodes CASSVAGGPYNEQFF.

The chain joins TRBV7-9 to TRBJ2-5, with a tentative D call TRBD2 (6 bases). Germline values: CDR1 SEHNR, CDR2 FQNEAQ (reference sequence). This CDR3 region has 18 residues. The ends were cut back, 4 bases at V and 1 base at J, with 22 bases in the middle. CDR3 region: CASSSTGEQTNFQETQYF. CDR3 DNA sequence: TGTGCCAGCAGCTCTACGGGGGAACAGACAAACTTCCAAGAGACCCAGTACTTC.

The V and J genes are TRBV20-1 and TRBJ1-1; D remains unclear. Germline lookup yields CDR1 DFQATT and CDR2 SNEGSKA (reference sequence). The CDR3 covers 12 residues. V was cut by 2 bases and J by 1 base, with 5 bases left in between. CDR3 nucleotides: TGCAGTGCTAGAAAATCGAACACTGAAGCTTTCTTT. This translates into CSARKSNTEAFF.

This chain links TRBV27 with TRBJ2-3; 10 bases fit TRBD2. Germline-derived CDR1 and CDR2 are MNHEY and SMNVEV (reference sequence). V was clipped by 2 bases and J by 3 bases; unmatched bases: 20. This CDR3 contains 21 residues. CDR3 loop: CASSLTSGGGSSGSRTDTQYF. DNA for the CDR3: TGTGCCAGCAGTTTAACATCAGGGGGGGGATCTAGCGGGAGCAGAACAGATACGCAGTATTTT.

This clonotype has just a few counts. The rearrangement links TRBV19 to TRBJ2-3; D call uncertain. The CDR3 extends over 14 amino acids. Trimming cost V 4 bases and J 0 bases, with 8 bases left between them. The germline V gene has CDR1 LNHDA and CDR2 SQIVND (reference sequence). The CDR3 sequence: CASSSRFSTDTQYF. The CDR3 DNA reads TGTGCCAGTAGTAGCCGCTTTAGCACAGATACGCAGTATTTT.

This chain connects TRBV27 to TRBJ1-4; D is unclear. V was trimmed by 6 bases and J by 0 bases, leaving 11 bases between them. The CDR3 has 15 residues. From germline, CDR1 is MNHEY and CDR2 SMNVEV (reference sequence). Written as DNA, the CDR3 is TGTGCCAGCAGCTTCGACGGGGCAACTAATGAAAAACTGTTTTTT. Its translation is CASSFDGATNEKLFF.

This clonotype is a singleton in its sample. The V call is TRBV29-1, the J call TRBJ2-1; TRBD2 might be the D (6 bases). The CDR3 spans 15 residues. The germline V gene has CDR1 SQVTM and CDR2 ANQGSEA. Trimming stripped 1 base from V and 1 base from J, with 11 bases between. The CDR3 coding sequence is TGCAGCGTTGAAGGTGGCGGGAATTCCTACAATGAGCAGTTCTTC. Residues: CSVEGGGNSYNEQFF.

The genes are TRBV5-1 and TRBJ1-1; D is unresolved. V was shortened by 6 bases and J by 2 bases, with 14 bases between the two germline ends. Germline assignment: CDR1 SGHRS and CDR2 YFSETQ. The CDR3 has 14 residues. The CDR3 loop is CASMREGDNTEAFF. The CDR3 DNA follows: TGCGCCAGCATGAGGGAGGGAGACAACACTGAAGCTTTCTTT.